This T cell receptor beta chain originates from a study of blood T cell repertoires in COVID-19 (dated by TCRdb to between 2020 and 2021). In the study overall: Samples covering the acute and convalescent phases of COVID-19 were provided by collaborators in the United States, Italy and Spain. The prospective study material was composed of cDNA or gDNA derived from T cells, B-cell-depleted T cells, or PBMCs. Subjects who had been exposed to COVID-19, were actively infected with it, or had recovered from it provided the deeply sampled blood TCRbeta repertoires that made up the dataset. The repertoires were made available in a free public database intended to serve as a resource for research on the immune response to SARS-CoV-2. Samples were obtained from the ongoing ImmuneRACE study (first 160 participants) and from about 1,300 subjects provided by 6 global collaborators. The sample metadata nearly always contained a de-identified subject ID, COVID-19 status, age in years and sex. Where available, HLA class I and class II types were taken from metadata supplied by the sample provider and were not determined by assay-based typing. General study outcomes and caveats: The amount of clinical and demographic metadata varied by source and participant and was provided uncurated.

The collaborating institutions used their own protocols to collect whole blood in K2EDTA tubes. For TCRbeta analysis, collaborator samples were shipped as frozen whole blood, as isolated PBMCs, or as DNA extracted from either sample type. With respect to this clone: There is no known antigen for this receptor. Base qualities are not at hand, and no much larger clone is one base apart.

Taken from the germline V gene (reference sequence), the CDR1 and CDR2 loops are LNHDA and SQIVND. The CDR3 numbers 15 residues from cysteine through phenylalanine. Kept here is only the CDR3 DNA, which spans 45 bases and is read in frame from base 1. The V and J ends are trimmed by 5 bases and 3 bases, leaving 14 bases between them. The immunoSEQ Assay, a bias-controlled multiplex PCR, was used to amplify TCRbeta CDR3 regions from genomic DNA. Under the source paper's analysis protocol: The number of nucleated cells in each sample was estimated by amplification of reference gene primers within the assay. To quantify the absolute abundance of each unique TCRbeta CDR3 rearrangement, sequence reads were collapsed and filtered. For each sample, productive Simpson clonality was calculated as the square root of Simpson's diversity index across productive rearrangements. The source is immuneACCESS, and TCRdb retained only in-frame sequences with V and J called. Part of the clones is not carried over; for the studies checked, unresolved V genes explain less than half of this, and the remainder is unexplained. The D gene and trimming were derived from the DNA, and the V and J assignments and clone size from that table. The sample includes tens of thousands of clones, with 65% to 75% observed a single time. Over 25% of the sample comes from the top ten.

This sequence was found in an elderly woman with acute or convalescent COVID-19. The chain employs TRBV19 and TRBJ1-3; the D gene is perhaps TRBD1, on 5 matching bases. The source material was peripheral blood. The encoded CDR3 is CASSFQGRFGNTIYF. The DNA reads as follows: TGTGCCAGTAGTTTTCAGGGAAGGTTTGGAAACACCATATATTTT.